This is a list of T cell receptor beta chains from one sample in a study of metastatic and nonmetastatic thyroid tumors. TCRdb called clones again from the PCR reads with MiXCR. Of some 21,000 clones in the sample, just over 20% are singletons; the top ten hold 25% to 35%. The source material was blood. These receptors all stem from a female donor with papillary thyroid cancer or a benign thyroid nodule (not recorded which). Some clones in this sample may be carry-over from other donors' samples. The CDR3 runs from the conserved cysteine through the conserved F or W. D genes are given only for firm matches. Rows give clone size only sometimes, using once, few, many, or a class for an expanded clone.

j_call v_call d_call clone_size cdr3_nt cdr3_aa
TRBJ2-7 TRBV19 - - TGTGCCAGTAGTATCTGGGGCGAGCAGTACTTC CASSIWGEQYF
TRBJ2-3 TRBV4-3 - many TGCGCCAGCAGCCAAGAATTTTCCGGAGCGGGCACAGATACGCAGTATTTT CASSQEFSGAGTDTQYF
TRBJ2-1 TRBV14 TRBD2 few TGTGCCAGCAGCCCCTGGACTAGCGGGAGTTCCTACAATGAGCAGTTCTTC CASSPWTSGSSYNEQFF
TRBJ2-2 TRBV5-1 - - TGCGCCAGCAGCTTCGGTTTCGAGCTGTTTTTT CASSFGFELFF
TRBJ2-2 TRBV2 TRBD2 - TGTGCCAGCAGGCTGACTAGCGGCCCCGGGGAGCTGTTTTTT CASRLTSGPGELFF
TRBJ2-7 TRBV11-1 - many TGTGCCAGCAGCTTCGGTACAGGGAGTAGTTACGAGCAGTACTTC CASSFGTGSSYEQYF
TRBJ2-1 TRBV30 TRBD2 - TGTGCCTGGAGTGTACTAGCGGGAGGGGGTGAGCAGTTCTTC CAWSVLAGGGEQFF
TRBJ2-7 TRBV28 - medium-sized TGTGCCAGCAGTCGACCGACCGAGGTGGGCTACGAGCAGTACTTC CASSRPTEVGYEQYF
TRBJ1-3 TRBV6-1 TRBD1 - TGTGCCAGCAGTGAAGCGCAGGGGACAGGCGGAAACACCATATATTTT CASSEAQGTGGNTIYF
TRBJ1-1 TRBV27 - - TGTGCCAGCAGTTTATTCAGGGGCGGGGAAGCTTTCTTT CASSLFRGGEAFF
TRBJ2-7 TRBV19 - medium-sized TGTGCCAGTAGAGACGACCGCTCCCAGCAGTACTTC CASRDDRSQQYF
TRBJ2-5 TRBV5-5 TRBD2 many TGTGCCAGCTGCTGGATTGGCGGGAGAGGAGAGACCCAGTACTTC CASCWIGGRGETQYF
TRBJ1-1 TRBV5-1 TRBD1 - TGCGCCAGCAGCCGAGGGGGCGCGAGCACTGAAGCTTTCTTT CASSRGGASTEAFF
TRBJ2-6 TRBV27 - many TGTGCCAGCAGCCCCGGCCCTGGGGCCAACGTCCTGACTTTC CASSPGPGANVLTF
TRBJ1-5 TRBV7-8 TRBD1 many TGTGCCAGCAGACACTCAGGGGGCCTTAGCAATCAGCCCCAGCATTTT CASRHSGGLSNQPQHF
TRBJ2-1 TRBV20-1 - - TGCAGTGCTAGAGATCTAAGCTGGCCTGTTTGCTTTGATGAGCAGTTCTTC CSARDLSWPVCFDEQFF
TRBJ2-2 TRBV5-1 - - TGCGCCAGCAGCTTGTTGGCAGGACAGAACACCGGGGAGCTGTTTTTT CASSLLAGQNTGELFF
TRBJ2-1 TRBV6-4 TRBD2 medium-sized TGTGCCAGCAGTGCTAGCGGGAGTGAGAATGAGCAGTTCTTC CASSASGSENEQFF
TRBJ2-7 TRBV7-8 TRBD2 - TGTGCCAGCAGTTTTACTCCGGGACTAGAGTTCCTCAACTACGAGCAGTACTTC CASSFTPGLEFLNYEQYF
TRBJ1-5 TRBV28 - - TGTGCCAGCTTATCCCGTTCCCACAATCAGCCCCAGCATTTT CASLSRSHNQPQHF
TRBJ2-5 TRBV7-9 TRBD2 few TGTGCCAGCAGCCCAACAGTCACGGGAGGCGTGAGAGAGACCCAGTACTTC CASSPTVTGGVRETQYF
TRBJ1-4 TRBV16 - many TGTGCCAGCAGCCAAAGTGGTGATACTAATGAAAAACTGTTTTTT CASSQSGDTNEKLFF
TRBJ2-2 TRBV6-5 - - TGTGCCAGCAGTTACGAGCGGTGGCATACCGGGGAGCTGTTTTTT CASSYERWHTGELFF
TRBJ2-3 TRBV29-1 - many TGCAGCGTTGTCGGCACAGATACGCAGTATTTT CSVVGTDTQYF
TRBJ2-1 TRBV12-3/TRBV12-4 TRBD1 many TGTGCCAGCAGGAAGACAGGGATGACGAATGAGCAGTTCTTC CASRKTGMTNEQFF
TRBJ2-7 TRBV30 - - TGTGCCTGGAGAAACCCAGTGGAGCGGGCCTCCTACGAGCAGTACTTC CAWRNPVERASYEQYF
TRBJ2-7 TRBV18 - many TGTGCCAGCTCACAGCCCAACTCCTACGAGCAGTACTTC CASSQPNSYEQYF
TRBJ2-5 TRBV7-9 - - TGTGCCAGCATCTTGGGCGGGTACGGGAAGACCCAGTACTTC CASILGGYGKTQYF
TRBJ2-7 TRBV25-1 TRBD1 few TGTGCCAGCATCGAAGGACAGGCTAGCTCCTACGAGCAGTACTTC CASIEGQASSYEQYF
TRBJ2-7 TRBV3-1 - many TGTGCCAGCAGCTTTAGCTCCTACGAGCAGTACTTC CASSFSSYEQYF
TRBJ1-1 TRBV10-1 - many TGCGCCACCGCACAGGGAATAAAGACTGAAGCTTTCTTT CATAQGIKTEAFF
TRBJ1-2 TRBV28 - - TGTGCCAGCAGTTTGGGCCCCGGGGGGCTAAATGGCTACACCTTC CASSLGPGGLNGYTF
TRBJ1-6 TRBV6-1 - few TGTGCCAGCAGTGAAGCAGGGGTCGGGGGTAATTCACCCCTCCACTTT CASSEAGVGGNSPLHF
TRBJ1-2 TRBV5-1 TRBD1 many TGCGCCAGCAGCGGACAGGGGATCTACTATGGCTACACCTTC CASSGQGIYYGYTF
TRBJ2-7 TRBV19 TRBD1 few TGTGCCAGTAGTATAAGCCAGGACAGGACTCACGAGCAGTACTTC CASSISQDRTHEQYF
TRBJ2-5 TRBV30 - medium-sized TGTGCCTGGAGAGCCAGGGATTGGGAGACCCAGTACTTC CAWRARDWETQYF
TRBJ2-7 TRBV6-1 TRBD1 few TGTGCCAGCAGTTCCGGGACAGGGGGCGAGGAGCAGTACTTC CASSSGTGGEEQYF
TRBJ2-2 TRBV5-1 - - TGCGCCAGCAGCTCCCCCGGTGCCGGTGAGCTGTTTTTT CASSSPGAGELFF
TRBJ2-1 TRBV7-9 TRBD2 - TGTGCCAGCAGCTCCGGGACTAGCGGCAATGAGCAGTTCTTC CASSSGTSGNEQFF
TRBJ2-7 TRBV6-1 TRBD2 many TGTGCCAGCAAATTGACTAGCGGGAACCCCTACGAGCAGTACTTC CASKLTSGNPYEQYF
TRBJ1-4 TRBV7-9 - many TGTGCCAGCAGCTTAGCGGTGGGGTTTAATGAAAAACTGTTTTTT CASSLAVGFNEKLFF
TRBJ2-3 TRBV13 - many TGTGCCAGCAGCTTAAGACTGGAGACAGATACGCAGTATTTT CASSLRLETDTQYF
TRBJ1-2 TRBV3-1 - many TGTGCCAGCAGCCAGGGGCCCGAGGGCTACACCTTC CASSQGPEGYTF
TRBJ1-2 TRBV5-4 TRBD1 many TGTGCCAGCAGCCCCGACTGGACAGGGGGCCTTGACGGCTACACCTTC CASSPDWTGGLDGYTF
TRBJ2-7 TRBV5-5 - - TGTGCCAGCAGCATGGCATGGGGGTCTACCTACGAGCAGTACTTC CASSMAWGSTYEQYF
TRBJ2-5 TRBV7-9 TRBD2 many TGTGCCAGCAGCCGAGCGGGAGTTAGCCAAGAGACCCAGTACTTC CASSRAGVSQETQYF
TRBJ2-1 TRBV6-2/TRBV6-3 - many TGTGCCAGCAGCATACAGGAGTACAATGAGCAGTTCTTC CASSIQEYNEQFF
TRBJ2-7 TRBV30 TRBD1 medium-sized TGTGCCTGGAGCCCTGGACAGGGAAGTGGCGAGCAGTACTTC CAWSPGQGSGEQYF
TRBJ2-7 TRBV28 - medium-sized TGTGCCAGCAACAGGAACGGATACGAGCAGTACTTC CASNRNGYEQYF
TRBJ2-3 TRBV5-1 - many TGCGCCAGCAGCCGGGAGCAGGCCACAGATACGCAGTATTTT CASSREQATDTQYF
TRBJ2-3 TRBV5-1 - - TGCTCCAGCAGCTTGGCAGGGTTGGCAGATACGCATTATTTT CSSSLAGLADTHYF
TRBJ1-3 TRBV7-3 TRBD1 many TGTGCCAGCAGCTTAACAGGGGGCAGAGGAAACACCATATATTTT CASSLTGGRGNTIYF
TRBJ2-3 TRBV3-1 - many TGTGCCAGCAGCCACCTTGGGGAAGATACGCAGTATTTT CASSHLGEDTQYF
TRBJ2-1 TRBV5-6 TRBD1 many TGTGCCAGCAGCACCGGACAGGGCCCCGATGAGCAGTTCTTC CASSTGQGPDEQFF